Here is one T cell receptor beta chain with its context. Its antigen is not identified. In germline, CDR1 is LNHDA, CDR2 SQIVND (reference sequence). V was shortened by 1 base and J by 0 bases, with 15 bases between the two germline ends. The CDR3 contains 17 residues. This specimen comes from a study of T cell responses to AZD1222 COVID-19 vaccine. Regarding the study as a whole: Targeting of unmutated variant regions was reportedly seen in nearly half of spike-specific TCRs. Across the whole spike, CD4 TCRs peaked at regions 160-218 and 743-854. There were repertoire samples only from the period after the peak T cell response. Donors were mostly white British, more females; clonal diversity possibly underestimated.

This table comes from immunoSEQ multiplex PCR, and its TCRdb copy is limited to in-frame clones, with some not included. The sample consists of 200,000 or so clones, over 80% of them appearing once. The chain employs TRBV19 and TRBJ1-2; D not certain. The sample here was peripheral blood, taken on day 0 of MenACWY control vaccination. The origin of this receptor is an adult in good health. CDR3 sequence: CASSIGGSERPNYGYTF. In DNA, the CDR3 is TGTGCCAGTAGTATAGGGGGTTCGGAGAGGCCTAACTATGGCTACACCTTC.